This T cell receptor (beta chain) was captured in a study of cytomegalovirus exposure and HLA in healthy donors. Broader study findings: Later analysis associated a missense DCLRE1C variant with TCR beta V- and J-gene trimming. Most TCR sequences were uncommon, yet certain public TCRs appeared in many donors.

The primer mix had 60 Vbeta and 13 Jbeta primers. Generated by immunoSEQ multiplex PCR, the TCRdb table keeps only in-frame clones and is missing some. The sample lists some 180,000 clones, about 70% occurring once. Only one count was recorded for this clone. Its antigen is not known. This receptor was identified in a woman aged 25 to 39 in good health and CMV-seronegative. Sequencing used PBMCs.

CDR3 nucleotide sequence: TGTGCCAGCAGCTTCTACGGGGTGCGGGGGGGCCGAAAGGATGAGCAGTTCTTC. This gives the protein CASSFYGVRGGRKDEQFF. The V gene is TRBV5-6, the J gene TRBJ2-1; the match to TRBD2 covers 9 bases. This CDR3 contains 18 residues. Germline loops: CDR1 SGHDT, CDR2 YYEEEE. Unmatched junction bases numbered 17, after V lost 2 bases and J lost 8 bases.